The clone carrying this TCR beta chain came up a few times. V lost 0 bases and J 5 bases, leaving 13 bases between the germline ends. From germline, CDR1 is SQVTM and CDR2 ANQGSEA. This CDR3 region has 14 residues. The data were taken from a study of CD8 T cells in ankylosing spondylitis. TCRdb called the 5' RACE reads again in MiXCR, with one record for every CDR3 protein. The data show about 250,000 distinct CDR3 sequences, about 30% seen once. This chain uses TRBV29-1 with TRBJ2-5; D remains unclear. Specimen: blood, either unsorted or a sorted T cell fraction (not recorded which). The sequence derives from a male donor with ankylosing spondylitis or in good health (not recorded which). CDR3 in DNA: TGCAGCGTTGAAGAGGGTCTTGAATGGGAGACCCAGTACTTC. Translation gives CSVEEGLEWETQYF.